These 21 T cell receptor beta chains came from one sample sequenced in a study of blood T cell repertoires in COVID-19. Using immunoSEQ multiplex PCR, the repertoire was profiled, and TCRdb retains in-frame clones only, with some absent. This sample has around 300,000 clones, with about 90% found just once. Sequencing was carried out using PBMCs or T cells enriched from blood (not recorded which). Source of these receptors: a woman between 18 and 30 years old with acute COVID-19.

This sequence joins TRBV28 and TRBJ1-1; D unresolved. CDR1 is MDHEN and CDR2 is SYDVKM in the germline V gene. This CDR3 region has 14 residues. V was shortened by 1 base and J by 1 base, with 7 bases between the two germline ends. CDR3 protein: CASSLSAGNTEAFF. CDR3 bases: TGTGCCAGCAGTTTATCGGCAGGGAACACTGAAGCTTTCTTT.

There are a few counts of this clone. V gene TRBV24-1 combines with J gene TRBJ2-7; weak D call: TRBD2 (6 bases). The CDR3 runs to 15 residues. From germline, CDR1 is KGHDR and CDR2 SFDVKD. V was trimmed by 3 bases and J by 6 bases, leaving 17 bases between them. The CDR3 loop is CATSDDGTVGGEQYF. The CDR3 DNA reads as TGTGCCACCAGTGATGACGGGACTGTGGGAGGCGAGCAGTACTTC.

The chain couples TRBV10-3 to TRBJ1-4, with a tentative D call TRBD1 (6 bases). Germline V lookup: CDR1 ENHRY, CDR2 SYGVKD. This CDR3 is 14 amino acids long. V dropped 2 bases and J dropped 8 bases, with 12 bases sitting between them. DNA of the CDR3: TGTGCCATCAGTGAGGGGACACGGTACGAAAAACTGTTTTTT. This encodes CAISEGTRYEKLFF.

The chain combines TRBV7-8 with TRBJ2-1, with 9 bases identical to TRBD1. The V and J ends lost 4 bases and 8 bases, in that order; junction bases with no gene match: 15. CDR1 and CDR2 (germline): SGHVS, FQNEAQ. The CDR3 is 17 amino acids. Here the CDR3 reads CASSYASGTGSKDEQFF. The CDR3 DNA sequence: TGTGCCAGCAGCTATGCCTCCGGGACAGGGAGTAAGGATGAGCAGTTCTTC.

The chain uses TRBV7-9 and TRBJ2-3; 9 nucleotides match TRBD1. CDR3 length: 16 amino acids. Germline lookup yields CDR1 SEHNR and CDR2 FQNEAQ (reference sequence). The V segment lost 5 bases and the J segment 4 bases; nucleotides outside the gene matches: 10. CDR3 bases: TGTGCCAGCAGCCCCGGACAGGGGTTCCCTCCAGATACGCAGTATTTT. Encoded protein: CASSPGQGFPPDTQYF.

This chain uses TRBV19 with TRBJ1-1; weak D call: TRBD1 (6 bases). V dropped 7 bases and J dropped 0 bases, with 18 bases sitting between them. Germline CDR1 and CDR2: LNHDA and SQIVND (reference sequence). There are 16 residues in the CDR3. For the CDR3, the DNA is TGTGCCAGTACGTCAAACAGGGATTACATGAACACTGAAGCTTTCTTT. Translated, it gives CASTSNRDYMNTEAFF.

CDR3 residues: CASSAGTGVQYEQYF. The DNA of the CDR3 is TGTGCCAGCAGCGCAGGGACAGGGGTCCAATACGAGCAGTACTTC. The chain carries TRBV5-4 and TRBJ2-7, with 10 nucleotides matching TRBD1. V lost 4 bases and J lost 4; bases outside the gene matches: 8. The CDR3 runs to 15 residues. CDR1 is SGHNT and CDR2 is YYREEE in the germline V gene (reference sequence). The whole variable domain, remainder taken from reference TRBV5-4 and TRBJ2-7, is ETGVTQSPTHLIKTRGQQVTLRCSSQSGHNTVSWYQQALGQGPQFIFQYYREEENGRGNFPPRFSGLQFPNYSSELNVNALELDDSALYLCASSAGTGVQYEQYFGPGTRLTVT.

The chain is built from TRBV6-5 and TRBJ2-1, with 11 positions matching TRBD2. The CDR3 totals 15 residues. Per germline, CDR1 MNHEY and CDR2 SVGAGI. V shed 5 bases and J 4 bases; nucleotides not matched to a gene: 4. CDR3 loop: CASSLLAGAYNEQFF. CDR3 in DNA: TGTGCCAGCAGTCTACTAGCGGGAGCTTACAATGAGCAGTTCTTC.

The chain carries TRBV28 and TRBJ1-1; tentatively, D is TRBD1 (5 bases). The CDR3 totals 14 residues. The V end was cut by 8 bases, the J end by 4 bases, with 17 bases between. Germline CDR1 and CDR2: MDHEN and SYDVKM. CDR3 in amino acids: CASRIQVGSTEAFF. As DNA, the CDR3 is TGTGCCAGCCGAATACAGGTAGGAAGCACTGAAGCTTTCTTT.

The count of this clone is one. The chain uses TRBV5-1 and TRBJ2-5, with 12 nucleotides matching TRBD2. The CDR3 spans 16 residues. CDR1 is SGHRS and CDR2 is YFSETQ in the germline V gene. Trimming at V came to 3 bases and at J to 4 bases, leaving 7 bases not matched to a gene. As DNA, the CDR3 is TGCGCCAGCAGCTGGGGGACGGGACTAGCGGGAGAGACCCAGTACTTC. Translating it yields CASSWGTGLAGETQYF.

The V gene is TRBV4-2, the J gene TRBJ2-1; 11 bases are a match to TRBD2. This CDR3 has 17 amino acids. After removal of 0 bases from V and 5 bases from J, the junction contained 6 bases not matched to a gene. CDR1 is LGHNA, CDR2 YNFKEQ, per germline. This CDR3 reads CASSQEIGLAGDNEQFF. CDR3 bases: TGTGCCAGCAGCCAAGAAATCGGACTAGCGGGCGACAATGAGCAGTTCTTC.

The chain has TRBV7-2 and TRBJ1-6; tentatively, D is TRBD1 (6 bases). CDR1 is SGHTA and CDR2 is FQGNSA in the germline V gene. V was pared by 6 bases and J by 8 bases, with 14 bases between. The CDR3 consists of 14 residues. The DNA for the CDR3 is TGTGCCAGCAGACAAACAGGGTCGGATTCACCCCTCCACTTT. This gives the protein CASRQTGSDSPLHF.

The chain links TRBV30 to TRBJ1-5, with 9 bases aligning to TRBD1. Germline CDR1 GTSNPN, CDR2 SVGIG (reference sequence). The CDR3 loop spans 14 amino acids. Germline trimming cut 3 bases from V and 6 bases from J; bases unmatched to any gene: 6. CDR3 DNA: TGTGCCTGGAGCAGGACAGGGGTCGGTCAGCCCCAGCATTTT. Encoded protein: CAWSRTGVGQPQHF.

The rearrangement links TRBV28 to TRBJ1-2; a possible D gene is TRBD1 (5 bases). Germline values: CDR1 MDHEN, CDR2 SYDVKM. V shed 3 bases and J shed 7 bases, with 18 bases lying between them. There are 15 residues in the CDR3. CDR3 DNA sequence: TGTGCCAGCAGTTTTTGGGGGGTGCGTATAGGTGGCTACACCTTC. It yields the protein CASSFWGVRIGGYTF.

This rearrangement joins TRBV18 to TRBJ2-7; D is possibly TRBD2 (5 bases). V lost 2 bases, J lost 3 bases, and 11 bases lay in between. In germline, CDR1 is KGHSH, CDR2 LQKENI. This CDR3 comprises 14 residues. DNA of the CDR3: TGTGCCAGCTCACCAAAGGAACGGGGCTACGAGCAGTACTTC. Encoded protein: CASSPKERGYEQYF.

The chain is built from TRBV27 and TRBJ2-1, with 7 bases that match TRBD1. After removal of 5 bases from V and 5 bases from J, the junction contained 12 bases not matched to a gene. The length of the CDR3 is 16 residues. Germline CDR1 and CDR2: MNHEY and SMNVEV (reference sequence). CDR3 loop: CASSLKTGAPNNEQFF. DNA for the CDR3: TGTGCCAGCAGTCTGAAAACAGGGGCCCCCAACAATGAGCAGTTCTTC.

The chain combines TRBV5-1 with TRBJ2-3; the match to TRBD2 covers 9 bases. The CDR3 has 14 amino acids. Per the germline V gene, CDR1 is SGHRS and CDR2 is YFSETQ. V trimming: 2 bases; J trimming: 6 bases; junction bases outside the gene matches: 4. CDR3 sequence (DNA): TGCGCCAGCAGCTTAGCGGGAGGCTCCGATACGCAGTATTTT. It specifies CASSLAGGSDTQYF.

V and J are TRBV29-1 and TRBJ1-5; perhaps TRBD1 as D (5 bases). CDR1 is SQVTM and CDR2 is ANQGSEA in the germline V gene. The CDR3 length is 14 residues. Trimming shortened V by 6 bases and J by 5 bases, and 17 bases separated the two germline ends. The CDR3 loop reads CSVSSGGVDQPQHF. The CDR3 coding sequence is TGCAGCGTCTCCAGCGGGGGGGTCGATCAGCCCCAGCATTTT.

The rearrangement links TRBV2 to TRBJ1-1, with a possible D match to TRBD1 (6 bases). In germline, CDR1 is SNHLY, CDR2 FYNNEI. The CDR3 is 13 amino acids. Trimming left V 1 base short and J 4 bases short, with 7 bases between. The CDR3 coding sequence is TGTGCCAGCAGTGAAGTCAGGGGCACTGAAGCTTTCTTT. Translated: CASSEVRGTEAFF.

The chain joins TRBV27 to TRBJ2-7, with a tentative D call TRBD2 (5 bases). The CDR3 contains 15 residues. The germline V and J ends were trimmed by 3 bases and 5 bases, with 17 bases remaining between them. CDR1 MNHEY and CDR2 SMNVEV come from the germline V gene (reference sequence). CDR3 loop: CASSFEGTGRDEQYF. The CDR3 bases are TGTGCCAGCAGTTTTGAGGGCACGGGAAGGGACGAGCAGTACTTC.

This sequence joins TRBV5-1 and TRBJ2-7, with 9 bases that match TRBD1. Trimming cost V 3 bases and J 4 bases; bases outside gene matches: 8. The V gene's germline CDR1 is SGHRS and CDR2 YFSETQ. CDR3 length equals 15 residues. The CDR3 DNA reads as TGCGCCAGCAGCTCCGGGACAGGGTGGGAGTACGAGCAGTACTTC. Protein product: CASSSGTGWEYEQYF.